This T cell receptor beta chain was found in a study of T-cell memory formation after mild COVID-19. Study information: TCR clusters were mostly donor specific.

General study results and limits: From day 15 to 85, contracting clones were balanced between CD4 and CD8, whereas later expanders leaned toward CD4+. Some SARS-CoV-2-responding clones were already detected in memory before infection. CD4+ contracting clones were mainly CM and EM; CD8+ ones, EMRA.

Germline V gene sequence: CDR1 SQVTM, CDR2 ANQGSEA. Trimming took 3 bases from V and 3 from J, leaving 9 bases between them. This CDR3 spans 12 amino acids. Regarding this clonotype: What it binds is not known.

TCRdb reanalysed the 5' RACE reads using MiXCR and keeps one entry per CDR3 protein. The repertoire holds more than 400,000 distinct CDR3 sequences, with over 15% as singletons. The clonotype was recovered from an adult woman who had mild COVID-19 (a few samples of this study predate the infection). Cell type and time point are not known. The sample was PBMCs or a T cell subset sorted from them (not recorded which). The J gene is TRBJ2-7, the V gene TRBV29-1; D is possibly TRBD2 (5 bases). This CDR3 reads CSVDSSGYEQYF. The CDR3 DNA follows: TGCAGCGTTGATTCGAGCGGCTACGAGCAGTACTTC.